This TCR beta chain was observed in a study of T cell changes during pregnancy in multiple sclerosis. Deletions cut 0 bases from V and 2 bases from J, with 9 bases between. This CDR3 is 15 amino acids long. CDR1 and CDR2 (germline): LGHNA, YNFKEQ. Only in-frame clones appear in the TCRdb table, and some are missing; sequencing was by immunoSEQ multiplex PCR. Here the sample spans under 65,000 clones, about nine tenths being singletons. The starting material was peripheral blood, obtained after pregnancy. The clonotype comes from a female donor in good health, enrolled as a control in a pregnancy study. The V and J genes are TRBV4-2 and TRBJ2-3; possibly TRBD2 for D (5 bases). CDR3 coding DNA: TGTGCCAGCAGCCAAGAGCGGAGGACCACAGATACGCAGTATTTT. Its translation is CASSQERRTTDTQYF.